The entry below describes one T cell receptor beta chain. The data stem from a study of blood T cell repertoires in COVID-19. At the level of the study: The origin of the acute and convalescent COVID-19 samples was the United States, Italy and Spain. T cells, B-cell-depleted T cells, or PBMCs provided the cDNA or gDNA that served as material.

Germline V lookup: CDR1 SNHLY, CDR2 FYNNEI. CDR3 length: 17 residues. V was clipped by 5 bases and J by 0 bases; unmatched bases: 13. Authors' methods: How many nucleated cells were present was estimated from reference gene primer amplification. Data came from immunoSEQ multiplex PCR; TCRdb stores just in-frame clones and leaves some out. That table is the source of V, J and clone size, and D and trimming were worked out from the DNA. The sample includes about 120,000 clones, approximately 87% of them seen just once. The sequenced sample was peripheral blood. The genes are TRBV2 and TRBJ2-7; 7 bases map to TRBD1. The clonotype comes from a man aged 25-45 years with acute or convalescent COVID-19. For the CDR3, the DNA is TGTGCCAGCAGTCTGGGACAGCTAAGCTCGAGCTCCTACGAGCAGTACTTC. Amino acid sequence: CASSLGQLSSSSYEQYF.